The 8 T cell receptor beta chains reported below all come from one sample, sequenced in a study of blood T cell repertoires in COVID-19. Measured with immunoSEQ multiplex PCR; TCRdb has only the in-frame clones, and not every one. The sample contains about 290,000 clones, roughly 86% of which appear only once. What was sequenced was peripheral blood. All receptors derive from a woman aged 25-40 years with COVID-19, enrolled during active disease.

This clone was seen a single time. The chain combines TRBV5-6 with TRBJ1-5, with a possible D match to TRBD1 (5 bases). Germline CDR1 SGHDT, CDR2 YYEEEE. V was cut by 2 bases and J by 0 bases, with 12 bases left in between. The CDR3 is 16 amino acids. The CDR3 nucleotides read TGTGCCAGCAGCTTTGCAGGGCTGGGTAGCAATCAGCCCCAGCATTTT. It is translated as CASSFAGLGSNQPQHF.

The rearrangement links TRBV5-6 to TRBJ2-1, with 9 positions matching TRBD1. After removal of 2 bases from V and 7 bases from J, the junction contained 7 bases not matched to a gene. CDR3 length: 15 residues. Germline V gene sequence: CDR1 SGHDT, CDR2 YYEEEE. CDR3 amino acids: CASSFLTGGQNEQFF. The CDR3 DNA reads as TGTGCCAGCAGCTTTTTGACAGGGGGTCAAAATGAGCAGTTCTTC.

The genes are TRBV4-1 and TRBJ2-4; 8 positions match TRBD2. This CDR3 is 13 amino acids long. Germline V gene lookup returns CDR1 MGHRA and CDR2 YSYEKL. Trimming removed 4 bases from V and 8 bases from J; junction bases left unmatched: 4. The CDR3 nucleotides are TGCGCCAGCAGCCCCGGGACTAGTTACATTCAGTACTTC. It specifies CASSPGTSYIQYF.

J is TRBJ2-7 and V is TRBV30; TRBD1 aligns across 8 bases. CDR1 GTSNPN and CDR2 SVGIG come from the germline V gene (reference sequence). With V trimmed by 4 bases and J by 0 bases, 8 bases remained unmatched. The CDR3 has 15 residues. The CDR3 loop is CAWKPRTGSSYEQYF. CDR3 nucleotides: TGTGCCTGGAAGCCGCGGACAGGGAGCTCCTACGAGCAGTACTTC.

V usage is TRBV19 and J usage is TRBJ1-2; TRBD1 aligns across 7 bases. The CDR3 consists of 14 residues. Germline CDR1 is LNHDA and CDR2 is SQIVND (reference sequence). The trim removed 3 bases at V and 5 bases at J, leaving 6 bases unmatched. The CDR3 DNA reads TGTGCCAGTAGTATCGAGGGGGCGGTTTATGGCTACACCTTC. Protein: CASSIEGAVYGYTF.

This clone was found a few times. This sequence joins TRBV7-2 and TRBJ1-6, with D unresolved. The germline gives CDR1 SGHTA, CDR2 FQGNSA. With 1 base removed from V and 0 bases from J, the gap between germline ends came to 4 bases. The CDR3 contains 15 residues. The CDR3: CASSLGSSYNSPLHF. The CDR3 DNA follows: TGTGCCAGCAGCTTAGGGAGCTCCTATAATTCACCCCTCCACTTT.

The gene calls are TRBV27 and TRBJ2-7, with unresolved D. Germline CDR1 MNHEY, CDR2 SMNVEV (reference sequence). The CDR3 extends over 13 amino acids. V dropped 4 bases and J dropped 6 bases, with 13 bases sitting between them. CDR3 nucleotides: TGTGCCAGCAGTTCTGGGCCAAATGTCGAGCAGTACTTC. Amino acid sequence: CASSSGPNVEQYF.

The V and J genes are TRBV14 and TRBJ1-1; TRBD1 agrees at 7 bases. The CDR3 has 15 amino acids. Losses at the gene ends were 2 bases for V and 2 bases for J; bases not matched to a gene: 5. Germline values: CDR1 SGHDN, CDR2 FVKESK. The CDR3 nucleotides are TGTGCCAGCAGCCAAATGACAGGGATTAACACTGAAGCTTTCTTT. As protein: CASSQMTGINTEAFF.